This TCR beta chain was found in a study of stem cell transplantation in POMP-related autoinflammatory disease. This clone came up once. Its antigen is unknown. General study results and limits: PRAID patients trended toward lower TRB diversity and higher clonality in all analyzed T-cell subsets. Fewer unique TRB V-J gene pairings were identified in patients with PRAID.

V dropped 2 bases and J dropped 3 bases, with 11 bases sitting between them. This CDR3 spans 14 amino acids. Germline values: CDR1 MNHNS, CDR2 SASEGT. Clones were sequenced by immunoSEQ multiplex PCR, and TCRdb holds only the in-frame ones, with some missing. The sample has thousands of clones, approximately 89% seen once. The chain recombines TRBV6-1 with TRBJ2-7, with D possibly matching TRBD2 (5 bases). This sample comprised CD8+ T cells from PBMCs, obtained before stem cell transplantation. This TCR was recovered from a human donor with POMP-related autoinflammation and immune dysregulation (PRAID). The CDR3 coding sequence is TGTGCCAGCAGTGAACGAGACTATTACTACGAGCAGTACTTC. Encoded protein: CASSERDYYYEQYF.